The clone carrying this T cell receptor beta chain was observed a single time. The CDR3 loop spans 13 amino acids. Germline lookup yields CDR1 MNHEY and CDR2 SVGAGI. V trimming: 8 bases; J trimming: 2 bases; junction bases outside the gene matches: 0. This specimen comes from a study of T cell changes during pregnancy in multiple sclerosis. The data were produced by immunoSEQ multiplex PCR, yet TCRdb's version contains in-frame clones alone and is incomplete. The top ten hold 6.5% to 9% of the sample, which has about 41,000 clones, more than 85% seen once. The sample here was CD8+ T cells from peripheral blood mononuclear cells, taken in the third trimester of pregnancy. This TCR was recovered from a female donor with multiple sclerosis, enrolled in a pregnancy study. The chain is built from TRBV6-5 and TRBJ1-1; TRBD1 matches 12 bases. The chain's CDR3 is CASGTGGNTEAFF. The CDR3 DNA reads as TGTGCCAGCGGGACAGGGGGCAACACTGAAGCTTTCTTT.